This TCR beta chain was identified during a study of beta chain features in type 1 diabetes. Study-wide results and limits: For TCRB rearrangement, an influence of HLA type remained unresolved here. Patients' naive, central memory and Treg TCRB repertoires seemed closer to one another than those of healthy donors.

Every donor provided one heparinised blood draw, which averaged approximately 120 mL. This clone was observed many times. Its antigen is not known. What was sequenced were expressed TCRB transcripts, since all of the isolated RNA had been reverse transcribed. Measured with immunoSEQ multiplex PCR; TCRdb has only the in-frame clones, and not every one. This sample has 250,000 to 350,000 clones, with about 15% found just once. Germline V gene sequence: CDR1 SGHTA, CDR2 FQGNSA. The ends were cut back, 5 bases at V and 7 bases at J, with 8 bases in the middle. This CDR3 is 11 amino acids long. The chain employs TRBV7-2 and TRBJ2-5, with no clear D. The clonotype comes from a man aged 25 to 40 in good health. The sample comprised central memory CD4+ T cells from blood. The CDR3 bases are TGTGCCAGCAGCCCCGTCGGGACCCAGTACTTC. Amino acid sequence: CASSPVGTQYF.